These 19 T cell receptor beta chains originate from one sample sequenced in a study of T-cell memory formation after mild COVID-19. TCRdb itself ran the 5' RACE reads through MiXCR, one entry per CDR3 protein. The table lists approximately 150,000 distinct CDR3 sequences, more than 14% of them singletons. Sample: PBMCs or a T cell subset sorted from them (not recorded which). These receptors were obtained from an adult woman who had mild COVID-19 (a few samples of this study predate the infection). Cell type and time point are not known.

CDR3 in amino acids: CAISELPGPRETQYF. The CDR3 nucleotides read TGTGCCATCAGTGAGTTACCGGGACCGCGGGAGACCCAGTACTTC. The rearrangement links TRBV10-3 to TRBJ2-5; D is tentatively TRBD1 or TRBD2 (5 bases each). V gave up 1 base and J gave up 5 bases, with 14 bases separating them. The CDR3 runs to 15 residues. CDR1 is ENHRY, CDR2 SYGVKD, per germline.

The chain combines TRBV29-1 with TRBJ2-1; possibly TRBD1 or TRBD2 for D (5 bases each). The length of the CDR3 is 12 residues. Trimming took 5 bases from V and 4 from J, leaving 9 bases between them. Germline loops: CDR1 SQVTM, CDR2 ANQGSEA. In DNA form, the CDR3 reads TGCAGCGTTACTGAGGGGTACAATGAGCAGTTCTTC. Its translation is CSVTEGYNEQFF.

In DNA form, the CDR3 reads TGTGCCAGCAGCTTAGGTACTAGCGGGATACGAAGGGATGAGCAGTTCTTC. Protein: CASSLGTSGIRRDEQFF. The chain joins TRBV7-9 to TRBJ2-1; TRBD2 agrees at 10 bases. Germline V CDR1 and CDR2: SEHNR, FQNEAQ (reference sequence). J gave up 8 bases and V 1 base, and 11 bases lay outside the gene matches. This CDR3 comprises 17 residues.

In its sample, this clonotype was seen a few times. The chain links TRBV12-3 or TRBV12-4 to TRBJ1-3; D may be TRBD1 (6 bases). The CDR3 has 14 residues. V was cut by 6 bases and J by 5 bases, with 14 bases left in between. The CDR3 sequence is CASRPSGQRNTIYF. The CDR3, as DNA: TGTGCCAGCAGGCCAAGCGGACAGAGAAACACCATATATTTT.

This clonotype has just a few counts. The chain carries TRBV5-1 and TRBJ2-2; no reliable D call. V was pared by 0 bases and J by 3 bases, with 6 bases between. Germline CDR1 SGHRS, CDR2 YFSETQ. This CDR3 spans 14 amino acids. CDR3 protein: CASSLALDTGELFF. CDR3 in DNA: TGCGCCAGCAGCTTGGCCTTAGACACCGGGGAGCTGTTTTTT.

The chain's CDR3 is CASSALDRGSGGGNTIYF. DNA of the CDR3: TGTGCCAGCAGCGCACTGGACAGGGGTAGTGGAGGCGGAAACACCATATATTTT. The chain carries TRBV9 and TRBJ1-3, with 9 bases fitting TRBD1. Trimming took 3 bases from V and 4 from J; bases not matched to a gene: 14. Germline loops: CDR1 SGDLS, CDR2 YYNGEE. This CDR3 has 18 amino acids.

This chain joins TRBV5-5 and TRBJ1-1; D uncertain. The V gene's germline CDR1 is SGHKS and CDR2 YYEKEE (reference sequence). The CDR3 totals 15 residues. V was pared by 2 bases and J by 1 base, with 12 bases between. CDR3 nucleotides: TGTGCCAGCAGCTTCGGCTTGGCAGGGAACACTGAAGCTTTCTTT. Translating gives CASSFGLAGNTEAFF.

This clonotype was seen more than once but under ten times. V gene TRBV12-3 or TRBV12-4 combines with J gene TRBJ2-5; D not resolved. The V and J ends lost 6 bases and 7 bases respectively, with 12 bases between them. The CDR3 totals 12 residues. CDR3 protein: CASSPDGTTQYF. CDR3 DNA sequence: TGTGCCAGCAGCCCGGACGGCACGACCCAGTACTTC.

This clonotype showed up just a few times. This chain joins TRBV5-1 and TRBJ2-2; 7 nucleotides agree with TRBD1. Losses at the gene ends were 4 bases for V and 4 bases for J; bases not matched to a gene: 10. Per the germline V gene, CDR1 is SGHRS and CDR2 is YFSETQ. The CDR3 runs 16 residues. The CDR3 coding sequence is TGCGCCAGCAGCGCAGGACAGGTTGTCCTCACCGGGGAGCTGTTTTTT. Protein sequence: CASSAGQVVLTGELFF.

The CDR3 reads CASSLLGQGGTEAFF. DNA of the CDR3: TGCGCCAGCAGCCTTCTGGGACAGGGTGGGACTGAAGCTTTCTTT. The genes are TRBV4-1 and TRBJ1-1, with 9 bases lining up with TRBD1. V shed 4 bases, J shed 5 bases, and the junction held 8 bases outside the gene matches. This CDR3 has 15 residues. From germline, CDR1 is MGHRA and CDR2 YSYEKL.

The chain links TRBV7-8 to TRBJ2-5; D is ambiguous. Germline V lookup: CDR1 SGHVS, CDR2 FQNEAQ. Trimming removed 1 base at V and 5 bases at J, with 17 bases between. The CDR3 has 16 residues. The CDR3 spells CASSLGPLVTRETQYF. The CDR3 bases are TGTGCCAGCAGCTTAGGACCACTGGTCACCAGGGAGACCCAGTACTTC.

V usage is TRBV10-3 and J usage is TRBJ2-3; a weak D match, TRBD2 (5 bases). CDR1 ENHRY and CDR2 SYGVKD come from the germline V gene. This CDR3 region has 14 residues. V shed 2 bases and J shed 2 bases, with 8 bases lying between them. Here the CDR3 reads CAISEVGDTDTQYF. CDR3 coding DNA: TGTGCCATCAGTGAGGTGGGAGACACAGATACGCAGTATTTT.

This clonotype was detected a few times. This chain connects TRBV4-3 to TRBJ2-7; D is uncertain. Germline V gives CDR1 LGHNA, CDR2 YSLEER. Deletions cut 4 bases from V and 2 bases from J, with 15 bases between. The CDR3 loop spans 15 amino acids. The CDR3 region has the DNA TGCGCCAGCAGCCCGTCCGTGAGCCCGGCCTACGAGCAGTACTTC. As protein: CASSPSVSPAYEQYF.

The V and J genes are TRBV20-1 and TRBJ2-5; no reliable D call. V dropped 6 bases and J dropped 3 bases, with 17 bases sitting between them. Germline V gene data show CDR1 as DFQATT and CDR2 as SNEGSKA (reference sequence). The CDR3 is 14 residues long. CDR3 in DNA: TGCAGTGCCCTCCCCTTCGGTCAAAAAGAGACCCAGTACTTC. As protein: CSALPFGQKETQYF.

This chain's CDR3 is CSARDHSNSPLHF. DNA of the CDR3: TGCAGTGCTAGAGACCACTCAAATTCACCCCTCCACTTT. J is TRBJ1-6 and V is TRBV20-1; D is uncertain. This CDR3 is 13 amino acids long. Germline V gene lookup returns CDR1 DFQATT and CDR2 SNEGSKA (reference sequence). V was trimmed by 0 bases and J by 7 bases, leaving 7 bases between them.

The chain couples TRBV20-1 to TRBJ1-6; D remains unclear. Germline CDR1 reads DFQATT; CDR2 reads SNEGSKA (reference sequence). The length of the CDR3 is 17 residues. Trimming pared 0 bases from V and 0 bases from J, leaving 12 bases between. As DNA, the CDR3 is TGCAGTGCTAGAGATCGGGGAACAAGCTCCTATAATTCACCCCTCCACTTT. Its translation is CSARDRGTSSYNSPLHF.

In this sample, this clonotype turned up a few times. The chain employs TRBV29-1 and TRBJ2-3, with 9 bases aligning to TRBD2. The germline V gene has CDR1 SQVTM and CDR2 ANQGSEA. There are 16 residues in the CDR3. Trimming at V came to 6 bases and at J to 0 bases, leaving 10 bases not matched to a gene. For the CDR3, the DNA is TGCAGCGTCCGAGGGCTCACTAGCGGGAGCACAGATACGCAGTATTTT. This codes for CSVRGLTSGSTDTQYF.

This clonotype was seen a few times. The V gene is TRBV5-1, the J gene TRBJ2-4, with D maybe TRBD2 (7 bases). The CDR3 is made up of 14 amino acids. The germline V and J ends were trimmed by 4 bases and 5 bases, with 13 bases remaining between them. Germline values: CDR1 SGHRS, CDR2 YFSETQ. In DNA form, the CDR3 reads TGCGCCAGCAGCGCCGGGGGGCCACAAAACATTCAGTACTTC. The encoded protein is CASSAGGPQNIQYF.

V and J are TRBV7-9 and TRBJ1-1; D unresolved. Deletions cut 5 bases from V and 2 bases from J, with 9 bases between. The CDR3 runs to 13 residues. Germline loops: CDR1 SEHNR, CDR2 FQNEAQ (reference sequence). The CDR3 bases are TGTGCCAGCAGCCCGATACGCAACACTGAAGCTTTCTTT. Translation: CASSPIRNTEAFF.